This is a list of T cell receptor beta chains from one sample in a study of long-term antiretroviral therapy in people with HIV. Sequencing used immunoSEQ multiplex PCR; TCRdb keeps in-frame clones, though not all of them. The profile shows over 5,500 clones, 80% to 90% of them singletons. This material consisted of unsorted PBMCs, taken 3.7 years after starting antiretroviral therapy. These receptors came from a woman in her fifties or sixties with HIV. The CDR3 runs from the conserved cysteine through the conserved F or W. The order of the fields is J gene, clone size, V gene, D gene, CDR3 protein, CDR3 DNA. D genes are given only for firm matches. Expanded clones get a size class; other rows say once, few or many, or leave the size out.

J gene: TRBJ1-2; clone size: .; V gene: TRBV7-9; D gene: .; CDR3 protein: CASSPQEVWAYGYTF; CDR3 DNA: TGTGCCAGCAGCCCGCAAGAAGTTTGGGCCTATGGCTACACCTTC
J gene: TRBJ2-1; clone size: .; V gene: TRBV2; D gene: TRBD2; CDR3 protein: CASVDNSGIGTYNEQFF; CDR3 DNA: TGTGCCAGCGTGGACAATAGCGGGATTGGAACCTACAATGAGCAGTTCTTC
J gene: TRBJ1-2; clone size: .; V gene: TRBV14; D gene: .; CDR3 protein: CASSQGPGYYGYTF; CDR3 DNA: TGTGCCAGCAGCCAAGGACCCGGATACTATGGCTACACCTTC
J gene: TRBJ2-1; clone size: once; V gene: TRBV4-1; D gene: .; CDR3 protein: CASSQEGGRTDNEQFF; CDR3 DNA: TGCGCCAGCAGCCAAGAAGGAGGGAGGACCGACAATGAGCAGTTCTTC
J gene: TRBJ2-2; clone size: .; V gene: TRBV5-1; D gene: .; CDR3 protein: CASSLGADSGGELFF; CDR3 DNA: TGCGCCAGCAGCTTGGGGGCCGACAGCGGCGGGGAGCTGTTTTTT
J gene: TRBJ2-6; clone size: .; V gene: TRBV5-1; D gene: .; CDR3 protein: CASTEGGGANVLTF; CDR3 DNA: TGCGCCAGCACGGAAGGGGGAGGGGCCAACGTCCTGACTTTC
J gene: TRBJ2-5; clone size: .; V gene: TRBV2; D gene: .; CDR3 protein: CASSEYGPNQETQYF; CDR3 DNA: TGTGCCAGCAGTGAATACGGGCCCAACCAAGAGACCCAGTACTTC
J gene: TRBJ2-7; clone size: .; V gene: TRBV19; D gene: TRBD1; CDR3 protein: CASSMGQSYEQYF; CDR3 DNA: TGTGCCAGTAGTATGGGACAGTCCTACGAGCAGTACTTC
J gene: TRBJ2-7; clone size: .; V gene: TRBV29-1; D gene: .; CDR3 protein: CSTGDSEYEQYF; CDR3 DNA: TGCAGCACGGGAGACAGCGAATACGAGCAGTACTTC
J gene: TRBJ2-7; clone size: .; V gene: TRBV5-4; D gene: TRBD1; CDR3 protein: CASSYHGTGTTYEQYF; CDR3 DNA: TGTGCCAGCAGCTACCATGGGACAGGGACAACCTACGAGCAGTACTTC
J gene: TRBJ2-5; clone size: .; V gene: TRBV7-8; D gene: TRBD2; CDR3 protein: CASSPSGGGETQYF; CDR3 DNA: TGTGCCAGCAGCCCCTCGGGAGGGGGAGAGACCCAGTACTTC
J gene: TRBJ1-4; clone size: .; V gene: TRBV5-1; D gene: TRBD1; CDR3 protein: CASSLEGQGSGKLFF; CDR3 DNA: TGCGCCAGCAGCCTGGAGGGACAGGGGAGCGGAAAACTGTTTTTT
J gene: TRBJ2-3; clone size: .; V gene: TRBV7-9; D gene: TRBD2; CDR3 protein: CASSDPVRGSGIADTQYF; CDR3 DNA: TGTGCCAGCAGCGATCCTGTCCGTGGGAGCGGGATCGCAGATACGCAGTATTTT
J gene: TRBJ1-2; clone size: .; V gene: TRBV29-1; D gene: .; CDR3 protein: CSVRDGGYTF; CDR3 DNA: TGCAGCGTCAGAGATGGGGGCTACACCTTC
J gene: TRBJ1-2; clone size: .; V gene: TRBV6-5; D gene: .; CDR3 protein: CASRKYGYGYTF; CDR3 DNA: TGTGCCAGCAGGAAATACGGCTATGGCTACACCTTC
J gene: TRBJ2-2; clone size: .; V gene: TRBV19; D gene: .; CDR3 protein: CASRPGIGELFF; CDR3 DNA: TGTGCCAGTAGGCCCGGGATTGGGGAGCTGTTTTTT
J gene: TRBJ1-1; clone size: .; V gene: TRBV6-6; D gene: .; CDR3 protein: CASSTGTEAFF; CDR3 DNA: TGTGCCAGCAGTACCGGGACTGAAGCTTTCTTT
J gene: TRBJ2-1; clone size: .; V gene: TRBV9; D gene: .; CDR3 protein: CASSTPSNEQFF; CDR3 DNA: TGTGCCAGCAGCACCCCCTCCAATGAGCAGTTCTTC
J gene: TRBJ2-7; clone size: .; V gene: TRBV28; D gene: TRBD2; CDR3 protein: CASRGNLRGLAGDEQYF; CDR3 DNA: TGTGCCAGCAGGGGCAATCTAAGAGGACTAGCGGGAGATGAGCAGTACTTC
J gene: TRBJ2-1; clone size: .; V gene: TRBV5-1; D gene: .; CDR3 protein: CASSGGARYNEQFF; CDR3 DNA: TGCGCCAGCAGCGGGGGGGCTAGATACAATGAGCAGTTCTTC
J gene: TRBJ1-1; clone size: .; V gene: TRBV5-1; D gene: .; CDR3 protein: CASSLTGNTEAFF; CDR3 DNA: TGCGCCAGCAGCCTGACAGGGAACACTGAAGCTTTCTTT
J gene: TRBJ1-2; clone size: .; V gene: TRBV27; D gene: .; CDR3 protein: CASSSGAFYGYTF; CDR3 DNA: TGTGCCAGCAGTTCAGGGGCCTTCTATGGCTACACCTTC
J gene: TRBJ2-2; clone size: .; V gene: TRBV21-1; D gene: .; CDR3 protein: CASSKGPGLAGGSNTGELFF; CDR3 DNA: TGTGCCAGCAGCAAAGGTCCGGGACTAGCGGGAGGATCGAACACCGGGGAGCTGTTTTTT
J gene: TRBJ2-7; clone size: .; V gene: TRBV7-2; D gene: .; CDR3 protein: CASTSTYEQYF; CDR3 DNA: TGTGCCAGCACCTCCACCTACGAGCAGTACTTC
J gene: TRBJ1-1; clone size: .; V gene: TRBV18; D gene: .; CDR3 protein: CASSPLLTSGGTEAFF; CDR3 DNA: TGTGCCAGCTCACCCCTCCTGACATCCGGAGGCACTGAAGCTTTCTTT